Below, 18 T cell receptor beta chains from the same sample are listed, as sequenced in a study of T cell responses to AZD1222 COVID-19 vaccine. Assay used: immunoSEQ multiplex PCR; TCRdb lists only in-frame clones, some missing. This sample carries 120,000 or so clones, about 87% of them seen once, and the ten largest clones take around 1.5%. The specimen was peripheral blood, collected on day 0 of AZD1222 vaccination. Receptor source: an adult in good health.

Here the CDR3 DNA reads TGTGCCAGCAGCTTTGTTCAGAGGGAAGCTTTCTTT. It codes for CASSFVQREAFF. The V and J genes are TRBV5-6 and TRBJ1-1; D not resolved. The CDR3 covers 12 residues. Trimming removed 2 bases from V and 8 bases from J, with 10 bases in between. In germline, CDR1 is SGHDT, CDR2 YYEEEE. The full variable domain, in which reference TRBV5-6 and TRBJ1-1 provide the parts outside the CDR3, is DAGVTQSPTHLIKTRGQQVTLRCSPKSGHDTVSWYQQALGQGPQFIFQYYEEEERQRGNFPDRFSGHQFPNYSSELNVNALLLGDSALYLCASSFVQREAFFGQGTRLTVV.

The rearrangement joins TRBV19 to TRBJ1-1; TRBD1 might be the D (5 bases). Germline V CDR1 and CDR2: LNHDA, SQIVND (reference sequence). Deletions cut 3 bases from V and 5 bases from J, with 10 bases between. This CDR3 has 13 amino acids. The CDR3 nucleotides read TGTGCCAGTAGTATGGGGGGAGGGACTGAAGCTTTCTTT. Translation gives CASSMGGGTEAFF.

The chain employs TRBV7-6 and TRBJ1-1, with a weak D call TRBD1 (5 bases). The CDR3 is 14 residues long. The germline CDR1 and CDR2 sequences are SGHVS and FNYEAQ. With 1 base removed from V and 5 bases from J, the gap between germline ends came to 11 bases. The CDR3 is CASSLVGTGTEAFF. The CDR3 coding sequence is TGTGCCAGCAGCTTAGTAGGGACGGGGACTGAAGCTTTCTTT.

The chain couples TRBV11-2 to TRBJ1-1; no clear D. V lost 0 bases, J lost 4 bases, and 9 bases lay in between. CDR1 SGHAT and CDR2 FQNNGV come from the germline V gene. This CDR3 is built from 14 residues. Here the CDR3 DNA reads TGTGCCAGCAGCTTAGATGGTTCGCGCACTGAAGCTTTCTTT. It is translated as CASSLDGSRTEAFF.

The rearrangement uses TRBV5-1 and TRBJ1-1, with TRBD1 as a possible D gene (5 bases). There are 17 residues in the CDR3. Germline-derived CDR1 and CDR2 are SGHRS and YFSETQ. The germline V and J ends were trimmed by 4 bases and 6 bases, with 25 bases remaining between them. This CDR3 is CASSGGGDRSVAAEAFF. The CDR3 region has the DNA TGCGCCAGCAGCGGGGGTGGGGATCGCTCTGTGGCGGCTGAAGCTTTCTTT.

The CDR3: CASSLDTERPSYEQYF. In DNA, the CDR3 is TGCGCCAGCAGCTTGGATACGGAGCGCCCCTCCTACGAGCAGTACTTC. This chain joins TRBV5-1 and TRBJ2-7; D gene unclear. CDR1 is SGHRS, CDR2 YFSETQ, per germline. Between the trimmed V and J ends, which lost 0 bases and 0 bases, there was a span of 13 bases. The CDR3 runs to 16 residues. Based on the CDR3 plus reference TRBV5-1 and TRBJ2-7, the full variable domain is KAGVTQTPRYLIKTRGQQVTLSCSPISGHRSVSWYQQTPGQGLQFLFEYFSETQRNKGNFPGRFSGRQFSNSRSEMNVSTLELGDSALYLCASSLDTERPSYEQYFGPGTRLTVT.

The chain recombines TRBV6-5 with TRBJ2-7; D uncertain. V was shortened by 6 bases and J by 0 bases, with 15 bases between the two germline ends. The CDR3 covers 15 residues. The germline V gene encodes CDR1 MNHEY and CDR2 SVGAGI. The CDR3 reads CASSLTELGSYEQYF. The CDR3 DNA sequence: TGTGCCAGCAGCCTGACGGAGCTAGGCTCCTACGAGCAGTACTTC.

This clone showed up just once. This chain connects TRBV19 to TRBJ1-1, with 7 bases identical to TRBD1. Trimming cost V 4 bases and J 4 bases; bases outside gene matches: 6. Germline V gene lookup returns CDR1 LNHDA and CDR2 SQIVND (reference sequence). There are 14 residues in the CDR3. The CDR3 bases are TGTGCCAGTAGTAGTCGACAGGGCTCCACTGAAGCTTTCTTT. Its translation is CASSSRQGSTEAFF.

This chain connects TRBV18 to TRBJ1-2; 8 bases line up with TRBD1. The CDR3 is 14 amino acids. After removal of 3 bases from V and 5 bases from J, the junction contained 5 bases not matched to a gene. The germline V gene has CDR1 KGHSH and CDR2 LQKENI. CDR3: CASSPGQGGYGYTF. CDR3 DNA sequence: TGTGCCAGCTCACCCGGACAGGGAGGTTATGGCTACACCTTC.

The chain has TRBV19 and TRBJ1-1, with a tentative D call TRBD1 (5 bases). CDR3 length: 14 residues. The germline V gene encodes CDR1 LNHDA and CDR2 SQIVND (reference sequence). V shed 0 bases and J shed 6 bases, with 11 bases lying between them. The DNA of the CDR3 is TGTGCCAGTAGTATAGAGCCAGGGAGACCTGAAGCTTTCTTT. This codes for CASSIEPGRPEAFF.

The chain recombines TRBV3-1 (or the pseudogene TRBV3-2) with TRBJ1-2; weak D call: TRBD1 (5 bases). The germline V and J ends were trimmed by 5 bases and 4 bases, with 17 bases remaining between them. The CDR3 is 15 residues long. Germline CDR1 and CDR2: LGHDT and YNNKEL (reference sequence). The DNA for the CDR3 is TGTGCCAGCAGCTTAACGGGGCAAGCACTCTATGGCTACACCTTC. Residues: CASSLTGQALYGYTF.

The chain uses TRBV9 and TRBJ1-2; D call uncertain. Germline CDR1 SGDLS, CDR2 YYNGEE. V was cut by 0 bases and J by 5 bases, with 17 bases left in between. The CDR3 is made up of 16 amino acids. The CDR3 coding sequence is TGTGCCAGCAGCGTAGCGGTGGCGGCAGGACCTTATGGCTACACCTTC. Translating it yields CASSVAVAAGPYGYTF.

The chain carries TRBV5-1 and TRBJ2-7, with 8 positions matching TRBD1. The CDR3 loop spans 14 amino acids. Per the germline V gene, CDR1 is SGHRS and CDR2 is YFSETQ. V lost 6 bases and J lost 3; bases outside the gene matches: 8. CDR3 residues: CASTTGTGDYEQYF. The DNA for the CDR3 is TGCGCCAGCACTACCGGGACAGGAGACTACGAGCAGTACTTC.

V usage is TRBV11-2 and J usage is TRBJ2-5, with D hard to call. The CDR3 consists of 10 residues. V lost 6 bases and J 4 bases, leaving 3 bases between the germline ends. Germline CDR1 reads SGHAT; CDR2 reads FQNNGV. The CDR3 spells CASSGETQYF. CDR3 DNA sequence: TGTGCCAGCAGTGGAGAGACCCAGTACTTC.

V usage is TRBV6-5 and J usage is TRBJ2-7; no clear D gene. Looked up from germline, CDR1 is MNHEY and CDR2 is SVGAGI. The ends were cut back, 6 bases at V and 0 bases at J, with 6 bases in the middle. The CDR3 has 12 residues. The DNA of the CDR3 is TGTGCCAGCAGGTACGGCTCCTACGAGCAGTACTTC. Amino acid sequence: CASRYGSYEQYF.

This chain uses TRBV3-1 (or the pseudogene TRBV3-2) with TRBJ1-2; tentatively, D is TRBD1 (6 bases). Between the trimmed V and J ends, which lost 2 bases and 7 bases, there was a span of 11 bases. This CDR3 region has 13 residues. CDR1 LGHDT and CDR2 YNNKEL come from the germline V gene (reference sequence). CDR3 sequence: CASSQRGAGGYTF. Written as DNA, the CDR3 is TGTGCCAGCAGCCAAAGGGGGGCTGGTGGCTACACCTTC.

V gene TRBV5-1 combines with J gene TRBJ2-1; 8 bases agree with TRBD1. Germline lookup yields CDR1 SGHRS and CDR2 YFSETQ. V gave up 0 bases and J gave up 0 bases; unmatched junction bases: 5. The CDR3 has 17 amino acids. CDR3 loop: CASSLEGQGRSYNEQFF. The CDR3 DNA reads TGCGCCAGCAGCTTGGAAGGACAGGGCCGCTCCTACAATGAGCAGTTCTTC.

This chain connects TRBV7-9 to TRBJ2-2; no clear D gene. Germline lookup yields CDR1 SEHNR and CDR2 FQNEAQ (reference sequence). V dropped 4 bases and J dropped 1 base, with 7 bases sitting between them. This CDR3 region has 14 residues. The CDR3 DNA reads as TGTGCCAGCAGCTCTTCTGGGAACACCGGGGAGCTGTTTTTT. It specifies CASSSSGNTGELFF.